This T cell receptor (beta chain) was documented in a study of blood T cell repertoires in COVID-19. About the research overall: The United States, Italy and Spain provided the acute and convalescent COVID-19 samples. In each case, the material was cDNA or gDNA derived from T cells, B-cell-depleted T cells, or PBMCs.

In the original workflow: Counts of nucleated cells, estimated from reference gene primer amplification, were obtained. Profiled with immunoSEQ multiplex PCR; TCRdb holds only in-frame clones, not every one. For V, J and clone size, that table is used; D and trimming come from the DNA. The sample lists around 37,000 clones; 90% were seen once. V lost 4 bases, J lost 5 bases, and 11 bases lay in between. CDR1 and CDR2 (germline): MNHEY, SVGEGT. CDR3 length: 13 residues. The rearrangement links TRBV6-2 or TRBV6-3 to TRBJ1-2; TRBD1 is a possible D gene (5 bases). Sequencing input: peripheral blood. The TCR originated in a man between 60 and 70 years old with active or convalescent COVID-19. The DNA for the CDR3 is TGTGCCAGCAGTTGGCCCGGGGGATATGGCTACACCTTC. Its protein is CASSWPGGYGYTF.